Listed below are T cell receptor beta chains from one sample, sequenced in a study of T cells after yellow fever vaccination. TCRdb reanalysed the 5' RACE reads using MiXCR and keeps one entry per CDR3 protein. This sample has roughly 320,000 distinct CDR3 sequences, with over 8.5% found just once. The sequenced sample was CD4+ T cells sorted from PBMCs, obtained 45 days after the yellow fever booster vaccination. These receptor sequences come from a man between 18 and 29 years old who received the YFV17D yellow fever vaccine. Each CDR3 is given with its conserved first and last residue.

v_gene: TRBV3-2; CDR3aa: CASSRDRLDYNSPLHF
v_gene: TRBV29-1; CDR3aa: CSVQAGVFTDTQYF
v_gene: TRBV24-1; CDR3aa: CATSDSGHGNQPQHF
v_gene: TRBV4-2; CDR3aa: CASSQDNSRHEQYF
v_gene: TRBV6-6; CDR3aa: CASSSEQRYGYTF
v_gene: TRBV5-1; CDR3aa: CASSLGGVVSGYGYTF
v_gene: TRBV20-1; CDR3aa: CSARDTGFSYGYTF
v_gene: TRBV5-4; CDR3aa: CASSLVSNTEAFF
v_gene: TRBV3-1; CDR3aa: CASSQMAGSTDTQYF
v_gene: TRBV28; CDR3aa: CASSLGGAVETQYF
v_gene: TRBV5-1; CDR3aa: CASSPDRTDTQYF
v_gene: TRBV7-2; CDR3aa: CASSDRVQGSPLHF
v_gene: TRBV6-1; CDR3aa: CASSRQRNQYF
v_gene: TRBV7-2; CDR3aa: CASSHPGTGRETQYF
v_gene: TRBV12-3/TRBV12-4; CDR3aa: CASRINSNQPQHF
v_gene: TRBV3-1; CDR3aa: CASSHLAGGDITFF
v_gene: TRBV5-6; CDR3aa: CASSRGLAGGRETQYF
v_gene: TRBV6-5; CDR3aa: CASSYSRGQRAFF
v_gene: TRBV5-1; CDR3aa: CASSLASGGDEQFF
v_gene: TRBV20-1; CDR3aa: CSATPTGGYYGYTF
v_gene: TRBV28; CDR3aa: CASSRRDRVDYGYTF
v_gene: TRBV7-6; CDR3aa: CASSWGGQADTQYF